Following are 25 T cell receptor beta chains from one sample sequenced in a study of blood T cell repertoires in COVID-19. Method: immunoSEQ multiplex PCR; TCRdb's copy keeps in-frame clones and lacks some. The table shows hundreds of thousands of clones, with 65% to 85% occurring only once. The source material was PBMCs or T cells enriched from blood (not recorded which). The receptors derive from an older woman who had recovered from COVID-19.

Here the CDR3 DNA reads TGCGCCAGCAGCCAAGATGCGCGGAGCAATCAGCCCCAGCATTTT. Its translation is CASSQDARSNQPQHF. This rearrangement joins TRBV4-1 to TRBJ1-5; D unresolved. The CDR3 spans 15 residues. V lost 0 bases to trimming and J lost 1 base, with 7 bases between them. Germline CDR1 and CDR2: MGHRA and YSYEKL.

This chain connects TRBV18 to TRBJ2-2; the D gene is possibly TRBD1 (6 bases). Germline CDR1 is KGHSH and CDR2 is LQKENI. CDR3 size: 16 residues. V was clipped by 5 bases and J by 1 base, with 14 bases between them. CDR3 in amino acids: CASSYRTARNTGELFF. CDR3 DNA sequence: TGTGCCAGCTCATACAGGACAGCGAGGAACACCGGGGAGCTGTTTTTT.

The chain employs TRBV5-1 and TRBJ2-7; 7 positions match TRBD2. Germline CDR1 reads SGHRS; CDR2 reads YFSETQ. The CDR3 is 15 amino acids. Trimming at V came to 4 bases and at J to 3 bases, leaving 10 bases not matched to a gene. The CDR3 bases are TGCGCCAGCAGCCCGCGGACTAGTGATATCTACGAGCAGTACTTC. Translating gives CASSPRTSDIYEQYF.

The chain joins TRBV6-5 to TRBJ1-2, with 7 positions matching TRBD1. From germline, CDR1 is MNHEY and CDR2 SVGAGI. V shed 6 bases and J 6 bases; nucleotides not matched to a gene: 7. This CDR3 is built from 13 residues. CDR3 loop: CASRGRQGHGYTF. The CDR3 bases are TGTGCCAGCAGGGGGAGACAGGGCCATGGCTACACCTTC.

V usage is TRBV7-2 and J usage is TRBJ1-3, with D perhaps TRBD1 (5 bases). Germline V lookup: CDR1 SGHTA, CDR2 FQGNSA. V was pared by 4 bases and J by 2 bases, with 18 bases between. The CDR3 has 17 residues. Here the CDR3 DNA reads TGTGCCAGCAGCTACAGAAATGGGGCGGTGGCTGGAAACACCATATATTTT. Translating it yields CASSYRNGAVAGNTIYF.

This rearrangement joins TRBV6-5 to TRBJ2-1, with D maybe TRBD1 (6 bases). The germline V gene has CDR1 MNHEY and CDR2 SVGAGI. V was clipped by 6 bases and J by 1 base, with 13 bases between them. The CDR3 covers 15 residues. CDR3 bases: TGTGCCAGCAGGCCAAACAGGGCATCCTACAATGAGCAGTTCTTC. This gives the protein CASRPNRASYNEQFF.

This clone showed up just a few times. This chain uses TRBV20-1 with TRBJ1-3; D is unresolved. Germline V gives CDR1 DFQATT, CDR2 SNEGSKA (reference sequence). The V end was cut by 5 bases, the J end by 8 bases, with 10 bases between. This CDR3 has 11 amino acids. CDR3 in amino acids: CSASLGDTIYF. The CDR3 DNA reads as TGCAGTGCTTCACTAGGAGACACCATATATTTT.

The chain carries TRBV9 and TRBJ1-1, with 7 bases lining up with TRBD1. Losses at the gene ends were 5 bases for V and 10 bases for J; bases not matched to a gene: 8. Germline V gene data show CDR1 as SGDLS and CDR2 as YYNGEE. The CDR3 sequence is 12 residues long. In DNA form, the CDR3 reads TGTGCCAGCAGTTCCCAGGGGGGTCCAGCTTTCTTT. Translating it yields CASSSQGGPAFF.

The chain joins TRBV6-5 to TRBJ2-3, with D possibly being TRBD2 (5 bases). The germline CDR1 and CDR2 sequences are MNHEY and SVGAGI. The CDR3 runs 16 residues. With 2 bases removed from V and 0 bases from J, the gap between germline ends came to 12 bases. The CDR3, as DNA: TGTGCCAGCAGTTACCGGTCGGGCGGGAGCACAGATACGCAGTATTTT. Protein sequence: CASSYRSGGSTDTQYF.

This chain joins TRBV6-5 and TRBJ1-6, with TRBD1 identical over 7 bases. The CDR3 is made up of 15 amino acids. V lost 6 bases and J lost 6; bases outside the gene matches: 8. Germline values: CDR1 MNHEY, CDR2 SVGAGI. CDR3 coding DNA: TGTGCCAGCAGCTCCTCAGACAGGGCTAATTCACCCCTCCACTTT. This encodes CASSSSDRANSPLHF.

The DNA of the CDR3 is TGTGCCAGCAGCTCACCGACAGGAAGGGAGCTGTTTTTT. This encodes CASSSPTGRELFF. V is TRBV7-8 and J is TRBJ2-2; tentative D call: TRBD1 (6 bases). Germline V gives CDR1 SGHVS, CDR2 FQNEAQ. The CDR3 consists of 13 residues. Trimming pared 4 bases from V and 9 bases from J, leaving 12 bases between.

The sample holds a few counts of this clone. The chain joins TRBV27 to TRBJ2-1; 13 nucleotides align to TRBD2. The CDR3 covers 16 residues. In germline, CDR1 is MNHEY, CDR2 SMNVEV (reference sequence). V shed 0 bases and J 5 bases; nucleotides not matched to a gene: 1. DNA of the CDR3: TGTGCCAGCAGTTTATCTGGGACTAGCGGGAACAATGAGCAGTTCTTC. Its protein product is CASSLSGTSGNNEQFF.

This chain uses TRBV21-1 with TRBJ1-5; the D call of TRBD1 is as the table states it, not checked on the DNA. TRBV21-1 is annotated as a pseudogene. CDR3 length: 11 residues. The CDR3 is CASYSLQPQHF. Written as DNA, the CDR3 is TGTGCCAGTTACAGTCTTCAGCCCCAGCATTTT.

The rearrangement links TRBV7-6 to TRBJ2-5, with 11 bases lining up with TRBD2. Germline loops: CDR1 SGHVS, CDR2 FNYEAQ. With V trimmed by 4 bases and J by 2 bases, 9 bases remained unmatched. The CDR3 covers 17 residues. The CDR3 DNA follows: TGTGCCAGCAGCTCTAGGGCTAGCGGGGGGACACAAGAGACCCAGTACTTC. Translating gives CASSSRASGGTQETQYF.

The chain is built from TRBV5-1 and TRBJ1-4, with D unclear. Per the germline V gene, CDR1 is SGHRS and CDR2 is YFSETQ. The CDR3 extends over 14 amino acids. Trimming removed 1 base at V and 8 bases at J, with 12 bases between. CDR3 region: CASSLNGLQEKLFF. In DNA form, the CDR3 reads TGCGCCAGCAGCTTGAATGGGCTACAGGAAAAACTGTTTTTT.

This clone has more than one count but fewer than ten. The chain carries TRBV5-6 and TRBJ1-4; 9 bases are shared with TRBD1. The ends lost 4 bases at V and 4 bases at J; junction bases unmatched: 2. CDR3 length equals 14 residues. The V gene's germline CDR1 is SGHDT and CDR2 YYEEEE. This CDR3 reads CASSGQGYNEKLFF. CDR3 nucleotide sequence: TGTGCCAGCAGCGGACAGGGGTATAATGAAAAACTGTTTTTT.

The V and J genes are TRBV6-2 or TRBV6-3 and TRBJ2-2, with 14 bases aligning to TRBD2. Germline CDR1 MNHEY, CDR2 SVGEGT. V dropped 2 bases and J dropped 6; count of bases not matched to a gene: 2. The CDR3 spans 16 residues. As DNA, the CDR3 is TGTGCCAGCAGTTACGCGACTAGCGGGGGGGCCGGGGAGCTGTTTTTT. The encoded protein is CASSYATSGGAGELFF.

This rearrangement joins TRBV19 to TRBJ1-5; the D gene is possibly TRBD1 (5 bases). Germline-derived CDR1 and CDR2 are LNHDA and SQIVND (reference sequence). This CDR3 spans 16 amino acids. The V gene lost 3 bases and the J gene lost 3 bases, with 15 bases spanning the gap. In DNA form, the CDR3 reads TGTGCCAGTAGTATTTGGGGCAGGGTCTCCAATCAGCCCCAGCATTTT. Its translation is CASSIWGRVSNQPQHF.

This clone was seen just once. The junction departs from the called germline gene at one end, perhaps through a read error. The chain employs TRBV10-3 and TRBJ1-1, with 7 nucleotides matching TRBD1. The germline gives CDR1 ENHRY, CDR2 SYGVKD. The CDR3 is 13 residues long. As DNA, the CDR3 is TGTGCCCTCAGGACAGGATCCAACACTGAAGCTTTCTTT. Translated: CALRTGSNTEAFF.

This clone was counted a few times. This chain connects TRBV19 to TRBJ1-4; 8 bases line up with TRBD1. CDR1 is LNHDA, CDR2 SQIVND, per germline (reference sequence). The V gene end was trimmed by 5 bases and the J gene end by 7 bases; junction bases not matched to a gene: 9. This CDR3 has 15 amino acids. The chain's CDR3 is CASSGRTGSVEKLFF. As DNA, the CDR3 is TGTGCCAGTAGTGGTCGGACAGGGAGCGTTGAAAAACTGTTTTTT.

Points on this clone: Relative to the germline gene, one junction end is altered; a read error may explain this. This chain connects TRBV11-2 to TRBJ2-7; D possibly corresponds to TRBD2 (5 bases). There are 16 residues in the CDR3. Germline-derived CDR1 and CDR2 are SGHAT and FQNNGV. The CDR3 coding sequence is TGTGCCGGCAGCTTAAATGGCCGGACTGCCGCCTTAGGGCAGTACTTC. As protein: CAGSLNGRTAALGQYF.

V usage is TRBV11-2 and J usage is TRBJ2-2, with TRBD1 as a possible D gene (5 bases). The germline CDR1 and CDR2 sequences are SGHAT and FQNNGV. This CDR3 region has 13 residues. V was clipped by 5 bases and J by 7 bases, with 11 bases between them. The DNA of the CDR3 is TGTGCCAGCAGCGCCGACAGATACGGGGAGCTGTTTTTT. Its protein is CASSADRYGELFF.

This clone was seen repeatedly, ten times or more. The chain recombines TRBV1 with TRBJ2-1; the D call of TRBD2 is as the table states it, not checked on the DNA. TRBV1 is classified as a pseudogene. The length of the CDR3 is 15 residues. CDR3 region: CTSSPPGASAREQFF. The CDR3 region has the DNA TGCACCAGCAGCCCCCCTGGGGCTAGCGCTCGTGAGCAGTTCTTC.

This clone was seen a single time. The genes are TRBV18 and TRBJ2-7; possibly TRBD1 for D (7 bases). This CDR3 has 15 amino acids. The germline CDR1 and CDR2 sequences are KGHSH and LQKENI. V dropped 4 bases and J dropped 3 bases, with 16 bases sitting between them. The CDR3 loop reads CASSRAGGGNYEQYF. In DNA, the CDR3 is TGTGCCAGCTCACGTGCAGGGGGAGGTAACTACGAGCAGTACTTC.

The J gene is TRBJ1-2, the V gene TRBV3-1 (or the pseudogene TRBV3-2); D is uncertain. The CDR3 loop spans 13 amino acids. The V gene lost 0 bases and the J gene lost 4 bases, with 6 bases spanning the gap. Germline V lookup: CDR1 LGHDT, CDR2 YNNKEL (reference sequence). CDR3 in amino acids: CASSQERVYGYTF. Written as DNA, the CDR3 is TGTGCCAGCAGCCAAGAGCGTGTCTATGGCTACACCTTC.